This T cell receptor beta chain is drawn from a study of blood T cell repertoires in COVID-19 (dated by TCRdb to the early 2020s). Describing the broader study: The collaborator samples originated in the United States, Italy and Spain and spanned the acute and convalescent phases of COVID-19. The repertoires were released in a freely available public database meant as a resource for research on the immune response to SARS-CoV-2. Deeply sampled blood TCRbeta repertoires from subjects exposed to, actively infected with, or recovered from COVID-19 were included in the dataset. The material from the prospective study consisted of cDNA or gDNA derived from T cells, B-cell-depleted T cells, or PBMCs. Sample metadata almost always included a de-identified subject ID, COVID-19 status, age in years and sex. The samples were drawn from two sources: the first 160 participants of the ongoing ImmuneRACE study, and over 950 subjects contributed by 6 global collaborators. Where available, HLA class I and class II types were taken from metadata supplied by the sample provider and were not determined by assay-based typing. Broader findings and caveats from the paper: The amount of clinical and demographic metadata varied by source and participant and was provided uncurated.

The collaborating institutions used their own protocols to collect whole blood in K2EDTA tubes. Collaborator samples were shipped for TCRbeta analysis as frozen whole blood, isolated PBMCs, or DNA extracted from either sample type. TCRbeta CDR3 regions were amplified from genomic DNA using the immunoSEQ Assay, a bias-controlled multiplex PCR. From the authors' description of their analysis: Within the assay, amplification of reference gene primers was used to estimate how many nucleated cells each sample contained. To quantify the absolute abundance of each unique TCRbeta CDR3 rearrangement, sequence reads were collapsed and filtered. For each sample, productive Simpson clonality was calculated as the square root of Simpson's diversity index over productive rearrangements. TCRdb holds this immuneACCESS table with in-frame rearrangements only. Some clones are missing; in checked studies, unresolved V genes explain under half, and the rest has no known cause. V, J and clone size were drawn from that table, and D and trimming were deduced from the DNA. This sample lists over 400,000 clones; around 86% were detected once. Of the sample, around 1.4% is held by the ten largest clones.

V was cut back by 4 bases and J by 1 base, leaving a gap of 7 bases between them. The CDR3 starts with the cysteine, ends with the phenylalanine, and has 14 residues. Left in the record is the CDR3 DNA by itself, 42 bases read in frame from the first base. CDR1 is given as KGHDR and CDR2 as SFDVKD, both from the germline V gene. Notes on this clone: What antigen it recognizes has not been identified. No clone much larger than this one lies a single base away; base qualities are absent.

This clonotype was sampled from a woman in her 30s with active or convalescent COVID-19. This chain is built from TRBV24-1 and TRBJ1-5; D gene: possibly TRBD1, on 6 matching bases. Sequenced: peripheral blood. The CDR3 protein: CATSERGSNQPQHF. The DNA is TGTGCCACCAGTGAAAGGGGGAGCAATCAGCCCCAGCATTTT.